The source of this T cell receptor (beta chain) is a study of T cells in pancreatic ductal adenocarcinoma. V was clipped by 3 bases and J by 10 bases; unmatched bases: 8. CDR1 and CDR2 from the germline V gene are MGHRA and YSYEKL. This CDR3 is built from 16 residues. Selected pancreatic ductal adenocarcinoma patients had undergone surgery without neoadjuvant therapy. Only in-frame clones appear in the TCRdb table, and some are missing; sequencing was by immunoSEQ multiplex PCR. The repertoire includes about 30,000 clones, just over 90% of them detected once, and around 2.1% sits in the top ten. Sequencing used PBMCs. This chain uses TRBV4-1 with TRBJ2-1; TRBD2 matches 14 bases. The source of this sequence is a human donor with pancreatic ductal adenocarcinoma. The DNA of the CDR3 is TGCGCCAGCAGCCAGGGACTAGCGGGAGTTCAGGGGGAGCAGTTCTTC. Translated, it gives CASSQGLAGVQGEQFF.